These 13 T cell receptor beta chains were all obtained from the same sample, sequenced in a study of cytomegalovirus exposure and HLA in healthy donors. This PCR relied on a set of 60 Vbeta primers and 13 Jbeta primers. Using immunoSEQ multiplex PCR, the repertoire was profiled, and TCRdb retains in-frame clones only, with some absent. There are about 150,000 clones in the sample; 76% occur only once, and around 3% lies in the top ten. The sequenced sample consisted of PBMCs. All receptors derive from a middle-aged man in good health and CMV-seronegative.

This clone has a count of ten or more. This rearrangement joins TRBV5-6 to TRBJ1-1, with a tentative D call TRBD1 (6 bases). CDR3 length: 13 amino acids. Per germline, CDR1 SGHDT and CDR2 YYEEEE. Trimming shortened V by 0 bases and J by 6 bases, and 9 bases separated the two germline ends. CDR3 nucleotide sequence: TGTGCCAGCAGCTTGGGGGCAGGGGCTGAAGCTTTCTTT. Its protein product is CASSLGAGAEAFF.

This clone was detected only once. J is TRBJ2-2 and V is TRBV29-1; TRBD2 matches 7 bases. The CDR3 sequence is 13 residues long. CDR1 and CDR2 from the germline V gene are SQVTM and ANQGSEA. J was trimmed by 3 bases and V by 4 bases; bases with no gene match: 2. The CDR3: CSVVREYTGELFF. Here the CDR3 DNA reads TGCAGCGTTGTGCGGGAGTACACCGGGGAGCTGTTTTTT.

This sequence joins TRBV19 and TRBJ2-5, with no clear D. This CDR3 region has 12 residues. V was clipped by 4 bases and J by 0 bases, with 3 bases between them. The germline V gene encodes CDR1 LNHDA and CDR2 SQIVND (reference sequence). The CDR3 reads CASSTYQETQYF. The CDR3 DNA follows: TGTGCCAGTAGTACGTACCAAGAGACCCAGTACTTC. The whole variable domain, filled in from reference TRBV19 and TRBJ2-5, reads DGGITQSPKYLFRKEGQNVTLSCEQNLNHDAMYWYRQDPGQGLRLIYYSQIVNDFQKGDIAEGYSVSREKKESFPLTVTSAQKNPTAFYLCASSTYQETQYFGPGTRLLVL.

The table lists this clone with a few counts. The chain links TRBV4-3 to TRBJ2-3; perhaps TRBD1 as D (6 bases). Germline V gene lookup returns CDR1 LGHNA and CDR2 YSLEER. This CDR3 region has 18 residues. Trimming removed 0 bases at V and 0 bases at J, with 16 bases between. CDR3 sequence (DNA): TGCGCCAGCAGCCAAGACCTACTTCGACAGGCTAGCACAGATACGCAGTATTTT. Protein sequence: CASSQDLLRQASTDTQYF.

The CDR3 nucleotides read TGTGCCAGCAGCTTATCCTGGAGTAGCGGAATATCCTACAATGAGCAGTTCTTC. As protein: CASSLSWSSGISYNEQFF. This rearrangement joins TRBV7-2 to TRBJ2-1; TRBD2 is a possible D gene (6 bases). The CDR3 is made up of 18 amino acids. CDR1 is SGHTA and CDR2 is FQGNSA in the germline V gene. Trimming took off 2 bases at V and 1 base at J, with 18 bases between the two ends.

V is TRBV6-5 and J is TRBJ2-3; maybe TRBD1 (6 bases). This CDR3 is built from 14 residues. The germline V and J ends were trimmed by 4 bases and 2 bases, with 10 bases remaining between them. Germline values: CDR1 MNHEY, CDR2 SVGAGI. In DNA form, the CDR3 reads TGTGCCAGCAGTTCCCAGGGGAACACAGATACGCAGTATTTT. This codes for CASSSQGNTDTQYF.

The V call is TRBV7-8, the J call TRBJ1-3, with TRBD1 matching over 7 bases. From germline, CDR1 is SGHVS and CDR2 FQNEAQ. V trimming: 5 bases; J trimming: 4 bases; junction bases outside the gene matches: 8. This CDR3 region has 15 residues. The CDR3 reads CASSHRQGWGNTIYF. CDR3 DNA sequence: TGTGCCAGCAGCCACAGACAGGGTTGGGGAAACACCATATATTTT.

This clone was picked up one time. The rearrangement uses TRBV28 and TRBJ2-1; maybe TRBD2 (5 bases). V lost 6 bases to trimming and J lost 8 bases, with 14 bases between them. Germline V gives CDR1 MDHEN, CDR2 SYDVKM. CDR3 length equals 13 residues. CDR3 loop: CASREMAGDEQFF. Written as DNA, the CDR3 is TGTGCCAGCAGGGAGATGGCGGGTGATGAGCAGTTCTTC. Full variable domain (outside the CDR3, taken from reference TRBV28 and TRBJ2-1): DVKVTQSSRYLVKRTGEKVFLECVQDMDHENMFWYRQDPGLGLRLIYFSYDVKMKEKGDIPEGYSVSREKKERFSLILESASTNQTSMYLCASREMAGDEQFFGPGTRLTVL.

The chain uses TRBV10-3 and TRBJ2-3, with D uncertain. V lost 8 bases, J lost 0 bases, and 6 bases lay in between. The CDR3 sequence is 12 residues long. The germline gives CDR1 ENHRY, CDR2 SYGVKD. CDR3 region: CAIGGSTDTQYF. CDR3 DNA sequence: TGTGCCATCGGCGGCAGCACAGATACGCAGTATTTT.

The V and J genes are TRBV5-1 and TRBJ1-2; 8 bases are a match to TRBD1. The CDR3 runs 15 residues. Looked up from germline, CDR1 is SGHRS and CDR2 is YFSETQ. The junction had 4 bases not matched to a gene; V was cut back by 0 bases and J by 3 bases. CDR3 in DNA: TGCGCCAGCAGCTTGGGGCAGGGGGCTTACTATGGCTACACCTTC. Translated: CASSLGQGAYYGYTF.

This chain links TRBV30 with TRBJ2-2, with D perhaps matching TRBD2 (5 bases). The germline CDR1 and CDR2 sequences are GTSNPN and SVGIG (reference sequence). This CDR3 is built from 15 residues. Trimming removed 6 bases from V and 8 bases from J, with 22 bases in between. The CDR3 region has the DNA TGTGCCTGCCTCCCTACGGGGAAATCTTGGGGGGAGCTGTTTTTT. Protein sequence: CACLPTGKSWGELFF.

The V call is TRBV4-3, the J call TRBJ1-4, with a weak D call TRBD1 (6 bases). Germline values: CDR1 LGHNA, CDR2 YSLEER. V lost 2 bases to trimming and J lost 8 bases, with 15 bases between them. The CDR3 covers 15 residues. The CDR3 nucleotides read TGCGCCAGCAGCCAAAACCAGGGGCAGGCCGAAAAACTGTTTTTT. It codes for CASSQNQGQAEKLFF.

This clone was observed a few times. The chain links TRBV9 to TRBJ1-4; TRBD1 matches 11 bases. CDR1 SGDLS and CDR2 YYNGEE come from the germline V gene. The CDR3 is 15 residues long. V trimming: 3 bases; J trimming: 8 bases; junction bases outside the gene matches: 6. Written as DNA, the CDR3 is TGTGCCAGCAGCGGGACAGGGGGCAGGCGAGAAAAACTGTTTTTT. Protein sequence: CASSGTGGRREKLFF.